The 4 T cell receptor beta chains given below trace back to one sample, sequenced in a study of OX40 agonist ivuxolimab in advanced cancers. The method was immunoSEQ multiplex PCR; TCRdb's version includes in-frame clones alone and lacks a portion of them. The table lists under 65,000 clones, about 88% of them singletons. This specimen consisted of CD4+ or CD8+ T cells sorted from blood, obtained in a trial of the OX40 agonist ivuxolimab. These receptors were collected from an adult with an advanced solid tumor such as melanoma, head and neck, liver or kidney cancer.

The CDR3 bases are TGTGCCAGCCGGAGGGGGACAGATACGCAGTATTTT. Translated: CASRRGTDTQYF. The chain has TRBV7-9 and TRBJ2-3; either TRBD1 or TRBD2 may supply D (6 bases each). CDR1 and CDR2 from the germline V gene are SEHNR and FQNEAQ (reference sequence). This CDR3 contains 12 residues. V lost 8 bases, J lost 3 bases, and 9 bases lay in between.

The chain joins TRBV9 to TRBJ2-2, with a possible D match to TRBD2 (6 bases). The CDR3 covers 15 residues. V was cut by 0 bases and J by 5 bases, with 11 bases left in between. The V gene's germline CDR1 is SGDLS and CDR2 YYNGEE. The CDR3 sequence is CASSVEQSGTGELFF. The CDR3 nucleotides are TGTGCCAGCAGCGTAGAGCAGAGCGGGACCGGGGAGCTGTTTTTT.

This rearrangement joins TRBV2 to TRBJ2-5; 9 positions match TRBD2. CDR1 and CDR2 (germline): SNHLY, FYNNEI. The CDR3 contains 15 residues. V dropped 4 bases and J dropped 5; count of bases not matched to a gene: 8. The chain's CDR3 is CASSGGSGSGETQYF. The CDR3 coding sequence is TGTGCCAGCAGTGGGGGTAGCGGGAGCGGGGAGACCCAGTACTTC.

V is TRBV5-1 and J is TRBJ2-5; 7 nucleotides match TRBD2. The germline gives CDR1 SGHRS, CDR2 YFSETQ. V lost 4 bases and J lost 5; bases outside the gene matches: 17. The CDR3 spans 17 residues. CDR3 region: CASSLIPPAGEAETQYF. As DNA, the CDR3 is TGCGCCAGCAGCCTAATTCCTCCGGCGGGAGAGGCGGAGACCCAGTACTTC. The entire variable domain, with the rest obtained from reference TRBV5-1 and TRBJ2-5, is as follows: KAGVTQTPRYLIKTRGQQVTLSCSPISGHRSVSWYQQTPGQGLQFLFEYFSETQRNKGNFPGRFSGRQFSNSRSEMNVSTLELGDSALYLCASSLIPPAGEAETQYFGPGTRLLVL.